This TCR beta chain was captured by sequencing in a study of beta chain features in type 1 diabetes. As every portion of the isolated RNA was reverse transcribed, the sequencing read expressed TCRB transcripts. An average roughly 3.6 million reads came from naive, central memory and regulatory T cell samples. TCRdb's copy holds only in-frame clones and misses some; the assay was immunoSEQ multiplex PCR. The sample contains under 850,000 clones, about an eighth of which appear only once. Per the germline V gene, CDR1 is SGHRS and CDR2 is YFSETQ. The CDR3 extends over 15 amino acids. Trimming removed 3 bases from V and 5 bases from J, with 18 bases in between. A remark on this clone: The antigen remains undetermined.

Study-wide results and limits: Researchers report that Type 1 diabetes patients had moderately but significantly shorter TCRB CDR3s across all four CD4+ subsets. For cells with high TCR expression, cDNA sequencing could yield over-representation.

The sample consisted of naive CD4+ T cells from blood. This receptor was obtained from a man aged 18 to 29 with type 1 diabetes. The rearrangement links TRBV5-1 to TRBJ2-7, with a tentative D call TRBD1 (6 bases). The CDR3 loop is CASSSYRTGFNEQYF. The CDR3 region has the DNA TGCGCCAGCAGCTCATACCGCACAGGGTTCAACGAGCAGTACTTC.